This record concerns one TCR beta chain sequence. Its antigen is not known. From its re-call of the 5' RACE reads, TCRdb lists each CDR3 protein once, without DNA. The specimen's table records roughly 180,000 distinct CDR3 sequences. The CDR3 sequence is 15 residues long. Germline V gene data show CDR1 as LNHDA and CDR2 as SQIVND (reference sequence). These data belong to a study of T cells expressing NK-cell markers. Study-level results: Among several donors, these clonotypes also ranked first in the CD3+CD56-NKG2C+ fraction. No clear determination of HCMV specificity was made for expanded NKG2C+ T cell clones.

V and J are TRBV19 and TRBJ2-1; the TRBD2 assignment by TCRdb is unverifiable without DNA. This clonotype was obtained from a man between 18 and 69 years old in good health. The specimen sequenced was blood T cells: a sorted CD56 or NKG2C T cell subset, CD4+ or CD8+ T cells, or bulk PBMC T cells (not recorded which). CDR3 in amino acids: CASSIGTSGGDEQFF.